The 27 T cell receptor beta chains presented below share a single source sample, sequenced in a study of OX40 agonist ivuxolimab in advanced cancers. Profiling relied on immunoSEQ multiplex PCR, and the TCRdb table lists in-frame clones only, not all of them. The table shows about 81,000 clones, with roughly four fifths occurring only once. Sequencing was performed on CD4+ or CD8+ T cells sorted from blood, taken in a trial of the OX40 agonist ivuxolimab. These receptor sequences come from an adult with an advanced solid tumor such as melanoma, head and neck, liver or kidney cancer.

V and J are TRBV11-2 and TRBJ1-1; D is unclear. From germline, CDR1 is SGHAT and CDR2 FQNNGV. The CDR3 runs 15 residues. Trimming pared 3 bases from V and 1 base from J, leaving 12 bases between. The CDR3 here is CASSFLFSTNTEAFF. DNA for the CDR3: TGTGCCAGCAGCTTCCTATTCTCCACGAACACTGAAGCTTTCTTT.

This chain joins TRBV5-1 and TRBJ2-3; TRBD2 matches 10 bases. The CDR3 runs 15 residues. Germline V gene lookup returns CDR1 SGHRS and CDR2 YFSETQ. After removal of 0 bases from V and 6 bases from J, the junction contained 4 bases not matched to a gene. CDR3 sequence reads: CASSLEDSGRDTQYF. The DNA of the CDR3 is TGCGCCAGCAGCTTGGAAGATAGCGGGAGGGATACGCAGTATTTT.

The CDR3 is CASATGTYEQYF. CDR3 DNA: TGTGCCAGCGCGACAGGGACCTACGAGCAGTACTTC. The chain combines TRBV5-8 with TRBJ2-7, with 7 bases matching TRBD1. The CDR3 has 12 amino acids. Trimming cost V 7 bases and J 2 bases; bases outside gene matches: 3. Germline CDR1 SGHTS, CDR2 YDEGEE. Based on the CDR3 plus reference TRBV5-8 and TRBJ2-7, the full variable domain is EAGVTQSPTHLIKTRGQQATLRCSPISGHTSVYWYQQALGLGLQFLLWYDEGEERNRGNFPPRFSGRQFPNYSSELNVNALELEDSALYLCASATGTYEQYFGPGTRLTVT.

CDR3 region: CASSLLGRAPSNEQFF. CDR3 DNA: TGCGCCAGCAGTCTCCTAGGGCGAGCCCCTAGCAATGAGCAGTTCTTC. V and J are TRBV5-1 and TRBJ2-1, with D uncertain. V lost 5 bases and J 6 bases, leaving 21 bases between the germline ends. The germline V gene has CDR1 SGHRS and CDR2 YFSETQ. The CDR3 has 16 residues.

The gene calls are TRBV6-5 and TRBJ1-5, with 9 bases matching TRBD1. Per germline, CDR1 MNHEY and CDR2 SVGAGI. The CDR3 is 15 amino acids. V was pared by 5 bases and J by 5 bases, with 7 bases of the junction left unmatched. CDR3 in amino acids: CASSLNRGPDQPQHF. CDR3 nucleotides: TGTGCCAGCAGTCTAAACAGGGGGCCTGATCAGCCCCAGCATTTT.

V and J are TRBV19 and TRBJ2-1, with D possibly matching TRBD1 (6 bases). Germline CDR1 is LNHDA and CDR2 is SQIVND (reference sequence). This CDR3 is 14 amino acids long. Deletions cut 2 bases from V and 4 bases from J, with 9 bases between. This chain's CDR3 is CASSILQGYNEQFF. CDR3 nucleotides: TGTGCCAGTAGTATATTGCAGGGGTACAATGAGCAGTTCTTC.

The chain uses TRBV27 and TRBJ2-1; 7 bases are shared with TRBD2. The trim removed 3 bases at V and 8 bases at J, leaving 7 bases unmatched. The CDR3 has 14 residues. Looked up from germline, CDR1 is MNHEY and CDR2 is SMNVEV (reference sequence). The CDR3, as DNA: TGTGCCAGCAGTTTTGGCGGGAGATCCGATGAGCAGTTCTTC. Its translation is CASSFGGRSDEQFF.

This clone was observed once. The chain combines TRBV6-1 with TRBJ1-2; D not resolved. Per the germline V gene, CDR1 is MNHNS and CDR2 is SASEGT. V lost 8 bases to trimming and J lost 4 bases, with 11 bases between them. This CDR3 contains 12 residues. CDR3 region: CASWEIAYGYTF. DNA of the CDR3: TGTGCCAGCTGGGAAATAGCCTATGGCTACACCTTC.

The V call is TRBV5-1, the J call TRBJ2-3, with 9 positions matching TRBD1. This CDR3 contains 14 residues. J was trimmed by 5 bases and V by 5 bases; bases with no gene match: 6. Germline loops: CDR1 SGHRS, CDR2 YFSETQ. The CDR3 region is CASRGQGRGDTQYF. CDR3 nucleotides: TGCGCCAGCAGGGGACAGGGTCGTGGAGATACGCAGTATTTT.

The rearrangement links TRBV19 to TRBJ2-3; the D gene is possibly TRBD2 (7 bases). The CDR3 has 15 residues. CDR1 is LNHDA and CDR2 is SQIVND in the germline V gene (reference sequence). Trimming left V 5 bases short and J 1 base short, with 13 bases between. The CDR3 DNA reads as TGTGCCAGTAGTGACCGCGGGGGCCGCACAGATACGCAGTATTTT. It is translated as CASSDRGGRTDTQYF. Variable domain in full (rest from reference TRBV19 and TRBJ2-3): DGGITQSPKYLFRKEGQNVTLSCEQNLNHDAMYWYRQDPGQGLRLIYYSQIVNDFQKGDIAEGYSVSREKKESFPLTVTSAQKNPTAFYLCASSDRGGRTDTQYFGPGTRLTVL.

V usage is TRBV11-2 and J usage is TRBJ1-1; D is unresolved. With 1 base removed from V and 2 bases from J, the gap between germline ends came to 8 bases. Per the germline V gene, CDR1 is SGHAT and CDR2 is FQNNGV. The CDR3 covers 14 residues. The CDR3 bases are TGTGCCAGCAGCTTAGGAGCGGGAAACACTGAAGCTTTCTTT. Translation: CASSLGAGNTEAFF. Drawing the rest from reference TRBV11-2 and TRBJ1-1, the complete variable domain is EAGVAQSPRYKIIEKRQSVAFWCNPISGHATLYWYQQILGQGPKLLIQFQNNGVVDDSQLPKDRFSAERLKGVDSTLKIQPAKLEDSAVYLCASSLGAGNTEAFFGQGTRLTVV.

This sequence joins TRBV19 and TRBJ1-2; D remains unclear. Germline V CDR1 and CDR2: LNHDA, SQIVND (reference sequence). This CDR3 spans 12 amino acids. V was shortened by 6 bases and J by 4 bases, with 9 bases between the two germline ends. Written as DNA, the CDR3 is TGTGCCAGTAGCCCGGTAGGCTATGGCTACACCTTC. Translated: CASSPVGYGYTF. Full variable domain (rest looked up from reference TRBV19 and TRBJ1-2): DGGITQSPKYLFRKEGQNVTLSCEQNLNHDAMYWYRQDPGQGLRLIYYSQIVNDFQKGDIAEGYSVSREKKESFPLTVTSAQKNPTAFYLCASSPVGYGYTFGSGTRLTVV.

The gene calls are TRBV28 and TRBJ1-2; TRBD1 matches 7 bases. The CDR3 is made up of 13 amino acids. V shed 6 bases and J 4 bases; nucleotides not matched to a gene: 5. CDR1 MDHEN and CDR2 SYDVKM come from the germline V gene. DNA of the CDR3: TGTGCCAGCAGAGGTCCAGGGGGCTATGGCTACACCTTC. Residues: CASRGPGGYGYTF.

V and J are TRBV5-1 and TRBJ2-3; D gene ambiguous. Germline CDR1 and CDR2: SGHRS and YFSETQ. Trimming removed 0 bases from V and 5 bases from J, with 1 base in between. CDR3 size: 11 residues. CDR3 loop: CASSLGDTQYF. The CDR3 bases are TGCGCCAGCAGCTTGGGAGATACGCAGTATTTT.

This chain joins TRBV27 and TRBJ1-2; 7 positions agree with TRBD1. Trimming took 6 bases from V and 7 from J; bases not matched to a gene: 11. The CDR3 spans 14 residues. Per the germline V gene, CDR1 is MNHEY and CDR2 is SMNVEV (reference sequence). The chain's CDR3 is CASSRDSTPSGYTF. DNA for the CDR3: TGTGCCAGCAGCCGGGACAGTACTCCCTCTGGCTACACCTTC.

The rearrangement joins TRBV7-9 to TRBJ2-5, with TRBD2 matching over 10 bases. After removal of 3 bases from V and 4 bases from J, the junction contained 8 bases not matched to a gene. This CDR3 has 16 amino acids. From germline, CDR1 is SEHNR and CDR2 FQNEAQ (reference sequence). CDR3 nucleotides: TGTGCCAGCAGCTTTGGGCTAGCGGGAGATGGAGAGACCCAGTACTTC. Its translation: CASSFGLAGDGETQYF.

The V call is TRBV27, the J call TRBJ2-1; 7 bases line up with TRBD2. Germline-derived CDR1 and CDR2 are MNHEY and SMNVEV (reference sequence). V shed 6 bases, J shed 2 bases, and the junction held 10 bases outside the gene matches. CDR3 length: 16 amino acids. Here the CDR3 DNA reads TGTGCCAGCAGGCCGCGGGTGGGAGGGACCTACAATGAGCAGTTCTTC. It is translated as CASRPRVGGTYNEQFF.

V gene TRBV6-6 combines with J gene TRBJ1-1; no clear D. This CDR3 is built from 14 residues. Per the germline V gene, CDR1 is MNHNY and CDR2 is SVGAGI (reference sequence). V gave up 7 bases and J gave up 0 bases, with 12 bases separating them. CDR3 DNA: TGTGCCAGCAAGGATGAACGGTTGAACACTGAAGCTTTCTTT. Amino acids: CASKDERLNTEAFF.

The chain is built from TRBV11-2 and TRBJ2-1, with 7 bases fitting TRBD1. This CDR3 spans 15 amino acids. Germline CDR1 and CDR2: SGHAT and FQNNGV. The trim removed 4 bases at V and 4 bases at J, leaving 7 bases unmatched. The CDR3 DNA is TGTGCCAGCAGCTCCCCGGGACAGTTATACAATGAGCAGTTCTTC. As protein: CASSSPGQLYNEQFF.

The rearrangement links TRBV5-1 to TRBJ1-6; the match to TRBD1 covers 8 bases. The CDR3 covers 16 residues. Trimming cost V 0 bases and J 9 bases; bases outside gene matches: 8. Germline V gene data show CDR1 as SGHRS and CDR2 as YFSETQ. CDR3 region: CASSLAQGAQASPLHF. The CDR3 region has the DNA TGCGCCAGCAGCTTGGCCCAGGGGGCTCAAGCTTCACCCCTCCACTTT.

The chain couples TRBV19 to TRBJ2-5, with D hard to call. Trimming removed 2 bases from V and 5 bases from J, with 12 bases in between. Germline lookup yields CDR1 LNHDA and CDR2 SQIVND (reference sequence). The CDR3 totals 14 residues. CDR3 DNA sequence: TGTGCCAGTAGTATACCGGCCTACCCGGAGACCCAGTACTTC. This gives the protein CASSIPAYPETQYF. The variable domain in full, with the rest retrieved from reference TRBV19 and TRBJ2-5, is DGGITQSPKYLFRKEGQNVTLSCEQNLNHDAMYWYRQDPGQGLRLIYYSQIVNDFQKGDIAEGYSVSREKKESFPLTVTSAQKNPTAFYLCASSIPAYPETQYFGPGTRLLVL.

This clone was seen at least ten times. The rearrangement links TRBV2 to TRBJ1-6, with D perhaps matching TRBD1 (6 bases). The CDR3 totals 13 residues. Trimming took off 1 base at V and 10 bases at J, with 8 bases between the two ends. The germline gives CDR1 SNHLY, CDR2 FYNNEI. CDR3 sequence: CASSEGGRSPLHF. CDR3 nucleotides: TGTGCCAGCAGTGAAGGGGGGCGGTCACCCCTCCACTTT.

The chain has TRBV19 and TRBJ2-2, with D uncertain. The germline gives CDR1 LNHDA, CDR2 SQIVND (reference sequence). CDR3 length equals 13 residues. Trimming took 7 bases from V and 5 from J, leaving 11 bases between them. The CDR3 coding sequence is TGTGCCAGTACTAACCGGTTGACCGGGGAGCTGTTTTTT. Residues: CASTNRLTGELFF. Based on the CDR3 plus reference TRBV19 and TRBJ2-2, the full variable domain is DGGITQSPKYLFRKEGQNVTLSCEQNLNHDAMYWYRQDPGQGLRLIYYSQIVNDFQKGDIAEGYSVSREKKESFPLTVTSAQKNPTAFYLCASTNRLTGELFFGEGSRLTVL.

This clone was observed a single time. The chain joins TRBV29-1 to TRBJ1-5; 10 bases agree with TRBD1. Trimming at V came to 8 bases and at J to 1 base, leaving 17 bases not matched to a gene. The V gene's germline CDR1 is SQVTM and CDR2 ANQGSEA. The CDR3 is 18 residues long. The chain's CDR3 is CSPISRDRGFTSNQPQHF. The CDR3 coding sequence is TGCAGCCCCATTAGTCGGGACAGGGGTTTTACGAGCAATCAGCCCCAGCATTTT.

The chain recombines TRBV2 with TRBJ2-3; 8 nucleotides agree with TRBD1. Germline values: CDR1 SNHLY, CDR2 FYNNEI. The V segment lost 7 bases and the J segment 2 bases; nucleotides outside the gene matches: 8. The CDR3 covers 15 residues. CDR3 residues: CASTLDRGNTDTQYF. The CDR3 DNA sequence: TGTGCCAGCACCCTAGACAGGGGAAACACAGATACGCAGTATTTT.

A few counts support this clone. The V and J genes are TRBV6-5 and TRBJ1-1; D is uncertain. Germline V gene sequence: CDR1 MNHEY, CDR2 SVGAGI. There are 13 residues in the CDR3. Trimming removed 1 base at V and 5 bases at J, with 8 bases between. In DNA, the CDR3 is TGTGCCAGCAGTTACTTTCGCACTACTGAAGCTTTCTTT. It encodes CASSYFRTTEAFF.

The chain carries TRBV18 and TRBJ1-2; TRBD1 is a possible D gene (5 bases). CDR1 is KGHSH, CDR2 LQKENI, per germline. This CDR3 contains 13 residues. V was pared by 5 bases and J by 6 bases, with 13 bases between. The CDR3 sequence is CASSSSTADGYTF. CDR3 coding DNA: TGTGCCAGCTCATCCTCGACAGCAGATGGCTACACCTTC. The variable domain in full, completed from reference TRBV18 and TRBJ1-2, reads NAGVMQNPRHLVRRRGQEARLRCSPMKGHSHVYWYRQLPEEGLKFMVYLQKENIIDESGMPKERFSAEFPKEGPSILRIQQVVRGDSAAYFCASSSSTADGYTFGSGTRLTVV.